This T cell receptor (beta chain) was documented in a study of OX40 agonist ivuxolimab in advanced cancers. The table came from immunoSEQ multiplex PCR; TCRdb's copy has only in-frame clones and leaves some out. The sample lists about 99,000 clones; 90% to 96% were seen once. The timepoints at which blood was sampled were baseline, cycle 4 day 1, and cycle 7 day 1. The length of the CDR3 is 15 residues. The J segment lost 3 bases and the V segment lost 7 bases, leaving 11 bases of the junction unmatched. Germline V gives CDR1 MNHNY, CDR2 SVGAGI (reference sequence). The source is an adult with an advanced solid tumor such as melanoma, head and neck, liver or kidney cancer. Specimen: CD4+ or CD8+ T cells sorted from blood, collected in a trial of the OX40 agonist ivuxolimab. V is TRBV6-6 and J is TRBJ1-2, with 7 nucleotides matching TRBD1. In nucleotides, the CDR3 is TGTGCCAGCATTCTAACCCCAGGGGGTGACTATGGCTACACCTTC. It translates to CASILTPGGDYGYTF.